These 21 T cell receptor beta chains came from one sample sequenced in a study of OX40 agonist ivuxolimab in advanced cancers. TCRdb's copy holds only in-frame clones and misses some; the assay was immunoSEQ multiplex PCR. Found here are about 72,000 clones, roughly 90% of them singletons; the top ten hold about 1.3%. The sequencing used CD4+ or CD8+ T cells sorted from blood, collected in a trial of the OX40 agonist ivuxolimab. Source of these receptors: an adult with an advanced solid tumor such as melanoma, head and neck, liver or kidney cancer.

The CDR3 coding sequence is TGTGCCAGTACTCCGGCAGCGGGAGGGCTTGCAGATACGCAGTATTTT. Encoded protein: CASTPAAGGLADTQYF. V is TRBV19 and J is TRBJ2-3; TRBD2 matches at 10 bases. The CDR3 runs 16 residues. The germline CDR1 and CDR2 sequences are LNHDA and SQIVND (reference sequence). The ends lost 7 bases at V and 4 bases at J; junction bases unmatched: 11.

This chain uses TRBV6-6 with TRBJ1-1; perhaps TRBD1 as D (6 bases). The CDR3 contains 14 residues. Trimming shortened V by 0 bases and J by 8 bases, and 13 bases separated the two germline ends. CDR1 and CDR2 from the germline V gene are MNHNY and SVGAGI (reference sequence). CDR3 region: CASSYSASGTEAFF. The CDR3 coding sequence is TGTGCCAGCAGTTACTCAGCCTCCGGGACAGAAGCTTTCTTT.

The V gene is TRBV2, the J gene TRBJ1-6, with a weak D call TRBD1 (5 bases). Germline CDR1 and CDR2: SNHLY and FYNNEI. Trimming shortened V by 4 bases and J by 8 bases, and 12 bases separated the two germline ends. The CDR3 totals 14 residues. The CDR3 region is CASSVRAGDSPLHF. The CDR3 coding sequence is TGTGCCAGCAGTGTTAGGGCGGGGGATTCACCCCTCCACTTT. The full variable domain, completed using reference TRBV2 and TRBJ1-6, is EPEVTQTPSHQVTQMGQEVILRCVPISNHLYFYWYRQILGQKVEFLVSFYNNEISEKSEIFDDQFSVERPDGSNFTLKIRSTKLEDSAMYFCASSVRAGDSPLHFGNGTRLTVT.

This chain uses TRBV14 with TRBJ1-2; no reliable D call. CDR3 size: 12 residues. The V gene's germline CDR1 is SGHDN and CDR2 FVKESK. Trimming pared 5 bases from V and 7 bases from J, leaving 11 bases between. CDR3 nucleotides: TGTGCCAGCAGCGCCCAAATCGGTGGCTACACCTTC. Its protein is CASSAQIGGYTF.

This clone appeared a single time. The chain couples TRBV6-1 to TRBJ2-1, with TRBD2 matching 7 bases. Per the germline V gene, CDR1 is MNHNS and CDR2 is SASEGT. The CDR3 is made up of 15 amino acids. Trimming removed 3 bases from V and 7 bases from J; junction bases left unmatched: 9. The CDR3, as DNA: TGTGCCAGCAGTGAGTTGGGAGGGCCTAGGAATGAGCAGTTCTTC. This codes for CASSELGGPRNEQFF.

The chain uses TRBV7-2 and TRBJ2-1; TRBD2 matches 7 bases. The CDR3 extends over 15 amino acids. The ends lost 7 bases at V and 4 bases at J; junction bases unmatched: 10. Per germline, CDR1 SGHTA and CDR2 FQGNSA. CDR3 sequence (DNA): TGTGCCAGCACCTGGGCGGCTAGCGGATACAATGAGCAGTTCTTC. The encoded protein is CASTWAASGYNEQFF.

The V gene is TRBV29-1, the J gene TRBJ2-2, with D perhaps matching TRBD1 or TRBD2 (7 bases each). V shed 5 bases and J shed 7 bases, with 23 bases lying between them. This CDR3 has 16 amino acids. Looked up from germline, CDR1 is SQVTM and CDR2 is ANQGSEA. The CDR3 protein is CSVPTQGGRVSGELFF. CDR3 bases: TGCAGCGTTCCTACCCAGGGGGGGAGGGTCAGCGGGGAGCTGTTTTTT.

The V call is TRBV6-1, the J call TRBJ2-1; D unclear. In germline, CDR1 is MNHNS, CDR2 SASEGT. This CDR3 contains 13 residues. With 1 base removed from V and 5 bases from J, the gap between germline ends came to 6 bases. CDR3 sequence reads: CASSEVLDNEQFF. CDR3 sequence (DNA): TGTGCCAGCAGTGAAGTCCTGGACAATGAGCAGTTCTTC.

The rearrangement joins TRBV10-2 to TRBJ2-5, with D maybe TRBD2 (7 bases). The germline V and J ends were trimmed by 8 bases and 4 bases, with 14 bases remaining between them. The CDR3 is 13 amino acids. Looked up from germline, CDR1 is WSHSY and CDR2 is SAAADI. CDR3 sequence (DNA): TGCGCCAGCGGGGGGGCCCTAGGAGAGACCCAGTACTTC. It translates to CASGGALGETQYF.

The chain joins TRBV28 to TRBJ1-2, with 8 bases fitting TRBD1. Germline V CDR1 and CDR2: MDHEN, SYDVKM. The CDR3 runs 15 residues. With 7 bases clipped from V and 7 bases from J, the junction kept 14 bases outside the gene matches. The CDR3 nucleotides are TGTGCCAGCACCCAACCCCTCCAGGGGGCGGTTGGCTACACCTTC. It translates to CASTQPLQGAVGYTF.

The CDR3 DNA is TGTGCCAGCAGCTTAACCTTTGCAGGGGGCAAAAGCAATCAGCCCCAGCATTTT. It codes for CASSLTFAGGKSNQPQHF. The chain employs TRBV7-9 and TRBJ1-5; TRBD1 aligns across 8 bases. From germline, CDR1 is SEHNR and CDR2 FQNEAQ (reference sequence). The CDR3 contains 18 residues. J was trimmed by 1 base and V by 2 bases; bases with no gene match: 10.

The gene calls are TRBV18 and TRBJ2-7; D is perhaps TRBD1 (6 bases). The CDR3 runs 15 residues. Germline V lookup: CDR1 KGHSH, CDR2 LQKENI. The V end was cut by 4 bases, the J end by 5 bases, with 18 bases between. CDR3 in DNA: TGTGCCAGCTCACTCTCCGCTAGCAGGGGTAACGAGCAGTACTTC. This codes for CASSLSASRGNEQYF.

The V and J genes are TRBV11-2 and TRBJ2-1, with D hard to call. Germline-derived CDR1 and CDR2 are SGHAT and FQNNGV. This CDR3 has 14 amino acids. V lost 3 bases to trimming and J lost 9 bases, with 15 bases between them. The CDR3 nucleotides are TGTGCCAGCAGCTTCTGGGGTGGGGAAAGTGAGCAGTTCTTC. As protein: CASSFWGGESEQFF.

The genes are TRBV9 and TRBJ2-5, with TRBD1 as a possible D gene (6 bases). With 0 bases removed from V and 4 bases from J, the gap between germline ends came to 13 bases. Looked up from germline, CDR1 is SGDLS and CDR2 is YYNGEE. The CDR3 consists of 15 residues. In nucleotides, the CDR3 is TGTGCCAGCAGCGTAGGGGGGCCAGGGGCAGAGACCCAGTACTTC. This gives the protein CASSVGGPGAETQYF.

The rearrangement uses TRBV19 and TRBJ2-3, with D perhaps being TRBD1 or TRBD2 (6 bases each). V lost 5 bases and J lost 0, with 9 bases in between. Looked up from germline, CDR1 is LNHDA and CDR2 is SQIVND (reference sequence). CDR3 size: 14 residues. Here the CDR3 DNA reads TGTGCCAGTAGTGGGGGGCTTAGCACAGATACGCAGTATTTT. Protein product: CASSGGLSTDTQYF.

The CDR3 DNA is TGCAGCGTTGAAGGGCCTTCTAGCTCCGATGAGCAGTTCTTC. Translated: CSVEGPSSSDEQFF. The gene calls are TRBV29-1 and TRBJ2-1, with D possibly being TRBD2 (5 bases). This CDR3 is built from 14 residues. V lost 1 base and J lost 8, with 15 bases in between. CDR1 SQVTM and CDR2 ANQGSEA come from the germline V gene.

V is TRBV29-1 and J is TRBJ2-5, with a tentative D call TRBD2 (6 bases). This CDR3 region has 11 residues. The germline gives CDR1 SQVTM, CDR2 ANQGSEA. Trimming left V 8 bases short and J 7 bases short, with 14 bases between. The CDR3 region is CSSRLGGTQYF. The CDR3 DNA follows: TGCAGCTCCCGATTGGGGGGGACCCAGTACTTC. Full variable domain (outside the CDR3, taken from reference TRBV29-1 and TRBJ2-5): SAVISQKPSRDICQRGTSLTIQCQVDSQVTMMFWYRQQPGQSLTLIATANQGSEATYESGFVIDKFPISRPNLTFSTLTVSNMSPEDSSIYLCSSRLGGTQYFGPGTRLLVL.

V is TRBV5-4 and J is TRBJ1-1, with D possibly matching TRBD1 (6 bases). The ends were cut back, 4 bases at V and 1 base at J, with 11 bases in the middle. The germline CDR1 and CDR2 sequences are SGHNT and YYREEE (reference sequence). The CDR3 sequence is 14 residues long. In DNA, the CDR3 is TGTGCCAGCAGCGTGATGGGACAGAACACTGAAGCTTTCTTT. It specifies CASSVMGQNTEAFF.

The V and J genes are TRBV19 and TRBJ1-1; 7 nucleotides match TRBD1. V lost 4 bases and J lost 6; bases outside the gene matches: 5. This CDR3 is built from 13 residues. Germline V CDR1 and CDR2: LNHDA, SQIVND (reference sequence). The CDR3 bases are TGTGCCAGTAGTAGCCAGGGGGAGTCTGAAGCTTTCTTT. Amino acid sequence: CASSSQGESEAFF.

This clone was seen more than once but under ten times. V is TRBV2 and J is TRBJ1-4; D ambiguous. Trimming removed 7 bases from V and 9 bases from J, with 9 bases in between. Looked up from germline, CDR1 is SNHLY and CDR2 is FYNNEI. This CDR3 is 11 amino acids long. CDR3 coding DNA: TGTGCCAGCAACTTAGGTCAAAAACTGTTTTTT. Its translation: CASNLGQKLFF.

The rearrangement links TRBV4-1 to TRBJ2-2; weak D call: TRBD1 (6 bases). Trimming stripped 0 bases from V and 2 bases from J, with 10 bases between. This CDR3 is 16 amino acids long. Germline values: CDR1 MGHRA, CDR2 YSYEKL. The CDR3 loop reads CASSQEETGNTGELFF. The CDR3 coding sequence is TGCGCCAGCAGCCAAGAGGAGACAGGAAACACCGGGGAGCTGTTTTTT.